The T cell receptor (beta chain) under discussion was sequenced for a study of spatial heterogeneity in lung cancer. Study summary: Each distinct TCR and UMI combination averaged more than ten appearances in raw reads.

TCRdb reprocessed the 5' RACE reads via MiXCR and lists one record per CDR3 protein. The profile shows some 1,600 distinct CDR3 sequences, 10% of them singletons. Per the germline V gene, CDR1 is LGHNA and CDR2 is YSLEER. Between the trimmed V and J ends, which lost 1 base and 7 bases, there was a span of 19 bases. The CDR3 extends over 16 amino acids. Study-level findings and limits: Mutation tallies in tumors tracked expanded intratumoral alpha and beta TCR counts.

The time point is: sample taken at primary tumor resection. This clonotype counts as medium-sized. Antigen specificity is unknown. The library was prepared for alpha chains; this beta chain is a stray read, so its frequency means little. The sequence came from a female donor with early-stage non-small cell lung cancer. Sequenced material: lung tumor tissue, taken at surgery. The V and J genes are TRBV4-3 and TRBJ2-5, with D unresolved. In DNA, the CDR3 is TGCGCCAGCAGCCAAGGGGATGGGGTGCTCCGTGGGACCCAGTACTTC. It codes for CASSQGDGVLRGTQYF.